Listed here are 10 T cell receptor beta chains from one sample, sequenced in a study of shared clonotypes between healthy human individuals. Data came from immunoSEQ multiplex PCR; TCRdb stores just in-frame clones and leaves some out. The sample carries around 1.4 million clones, approximately 98.5% recorded once. The sequenced sample consisted of naive CD4+ T cells sorted from blood. The subset here: CD45RA+ positively selected. The receptor source for this set is a man in his thirties or forties in good health.

The J gene is TRBJ1-1, the V gene TRBV2; no clear D. Germline assignment: CDR1 SNHLY and CDR2 FYNNEI. The V end was cut by 0 bases, the J end by 0 bases, with 5 bases between. The CDR3 spans 14 residues. The CDR3 region is CASSEARLNTEAFF. The CDR3 region has the DNA TGTGCCAGCAGTGAAGCCCGGTTGAACACTGAAGCTTTCTTT.

The V and J genes are TRBV29-1 and TRBJ2-7; the match to TRBD1 covers 9 bases. V trimming: 6 bases; J trimming: 5 bases; junction bases outside the gene matches: 8. The CDR3 loop spans 13 amino acids. CDR1 and CDR2 from the germline V gene are SQVTM and ANQGSEA. This CDR3 is CSVDWTGADEQYF. DNA of the CDR3: TGCAGCGTGGATTGGACAGGGGCGGACGAGCAGTACTTC.

The chain links TRBV19 to TRBJ1-1, with D possibly matching TRBD1 (5 bases). The germline V gene encodes CDR1 LNHDA and CDR2 SQIVND (reference sequence). The CDR3 length is 14 residues. The V gene lost 3 bases and the J gene lost 7 bases, with 15 bases spanning the gap. CDR3 protein: CASSIGPGSIEAFF. In DNA form, the CDR3 reads TGTGCCAGTAGTATCGGTCCAGGGAGCATTGAAGCTTTCTTT.

This chain uses TRBV18 with TRBJ2-6, with 7 nucleotides matching TRBD2. From germline, CDR1 is KGHSH and CDR2 LQKENI. This CDR3 has 16 amino acids. The J segment lost 2 bases and the V segment lost 2 bases, leaving 3 bases of the junction unmatched. This CDR3 is CASSPFGGAGANVLTF. The CDR3 nucleotides are TGTGCCAGCTCACCATTTGGGGGGGCTGGGGCCAACGTCCTGACTTTC.

The chain recombines TRBV10-2 with TRBJ2-7, with 10 nucleotides matching TRBD2. CDR3 length equals 15 residues. V lost 7 bases, J lost 0 bases, and 6 bases stayed unmatched. The germline V gene encodes CDR1 WSHSY and CDR2 SAAADI. Here the CDR3 reads CASNPTSGASYEQYF. CDR3 bases: TGCGCCAGCAACCCTACTAGCGGGGCCTCCTACGAGCAGTACTTC.

In DNA, the CDR3 is TGTGCCAGCAGTGAGGGCCGGGGACAGGGCTATGGCTACACCTTC. This sequence encodes CASSEGRGQGYGYTF. This rearrangement joins TRBV6-4 to TRBJ1-2; 9 positions match TRBD1. This CDR3 is 15 amino acids long. With 3 bases clipped from V and 4 bases from J, the junction kept 6 bases outside the gene matches. Germline lookup yields CDR1 MRHNA and CDR2 SNTAGT.

The chain is built from TRBV19 and TRBJ1-2, with D maybe TRBD1 (6 bases). V was trimmed by 4 bases and J by 0 bases, leaving 15 bases between them. Germline values: CDR1 LNHDA, CDR2 SQIVND (reference sequence). The CDR3 runs 16 residues. The CDR3 sequence: CASSTTGRRTNYGYTF. The CDR3 DNA is TGTGCCAGTAGTACAACAGGGCGTAGGACTAACTATGGCTACACCTTC.

This clone was observed a single time. This chain connects TRBV6-5 to TRBJ2-3, with D uncertain. Germline V lookup: CDR1 MNHEY, CDR2 SVGAGI. V dropped 5 bases and J dropped 8 bases, with 8 bases sitting between them. The CDR3 is 11 residues long. In nucleotides, the CDR3 is TGTGCCAGCAGTACCTCTGGTACGCAGTATTTT. Its protein product is CASSTSGTQYF.

V and J are TRBV6-6 and TRBJ2-7; TRBD1 is a possible D gene (5 bases). The V gene's germline CDR1 is MNHNY and CDR2 SVGAGI (reference sequence). V shed 8 bases and J shed 2 bases, with 16 bases lying between them. This CDR3 has 14 residues. The CDR3 region has the DNA TGTGCCAGCGCGAAAGGGGTTTGGACCTACGAGCAGTACTTC. Translated: CASAKGVWTYEQYF.

The J gene is TRBJ1-5, the V gene TRBV19; 8 bases agree with TRBD1. With V trimmed by 7 bases and J by 3 bases, 8 bases remained unmatched. The length of the CDR3 is 15 residues. In germline, CDR1 is LNHDA, CDR2 SQIVND (reference sequence). This CDR3 reads CASNLLDRDNQPQHF. CDR3 nucleotide sequence: TGTGCCAGTAATCTATTGGACAGGGACAATCAGCCCCAGCATTTT.